The next 32 T cell receptor beta chains were all read from a single sample in a study of neurological immune-mediated disorders. From the 5' RACE reads, TCRdb called clonotypes with MiXCR, one entry per CDR3 protein. The profile shows approximately 100,000 distinct CDR3 sequences, approximately 11% of them singletons. Time point noted: longitudinal time-point 3. The sequenced sample was PBMCs. These receptors were taken from a female donor with HTLV-1-associated myelopathy (HAM/TSP).

This clonotype showed up many times. This chain connects TRBV12-3 or TRBV12-4 to TRBJ1-6, with a tentative D call TRBD1 (5 bases). This CDR3 comprises 14 residues. V was pared by 3 bases and J by 9 bases, with 12 bases between. The chain's CDR3 is CASSLRDLPSPLHF. CDR3 sequence (DNA): TGTGCCAGCAGTTTGCGGGACCTCCCTTCACCCCTCCACTTT.

Many counts were recorded for this clonotype. The chain uses TRBV10-3 and TRBJ2-1, with a possible D match to TRBD2 (5 bases). With 8 bases removed from V and 7 bases from J, the gap between germline ends came to 9 bases. The CDR3 spans 11 residues. Germline CDR1 ENHRY, CDR2 SYGVKD. DNA for the CDR3: TGTGCCATCGGACTGATTAATGAGCAGTTCTTC. It yields the protein CAIGLINEQFF.

As to this clonotype: The junction departs from germline at one end; a sequencing error may be responsible. The genes are TRBV10-2 and TRBJ2-3, with D perhaps being TRBD1 or TRBD2 (5 bases each). The CDR3 has 14 residues. Germline CDR1 reads WSHSY; CDR2 reads SAAADI. In DNA, the CDR3 is TGCACCAGAAGCTGGCGAGGGGATACAGATACGCAGTATTTT. Translating gives CTRSWRGDTDTQYF.

This clonotype was seen many times. The V gene is TRBV10-3, the J gene TRBJ2-7; 11 bases agree with TRBD1. The germline gives CDR1 ENHRY, CDR2 SYGVKD. The CDR3 runs 16 residues. J was trimmed by 3 bases and V by 2 bases; bases with no gene match: 6. The CDR3 sequence: CAISEPPGQGVYEQYF. The CDR3 DNA is TGTGCCATCAGTGAGCCGCCGGGACAGGGGGTCTACGAGCAGTACTTC.

This clonotype was seen at least ten times. J is TRBJ2-1 and V is TRBV11-2; no firm D call. Trimming shortened V by 5 bases and J by 9 bases, and 17 bases separated the two germline ends. This CDR3 spans 14 amino acids. Germline CDR1 and CDR2: SGHAT and FQNNGV. CDR3 DNA: TGTGCCAGCAGCCCTCGGTCGTACGCGGTTGAGCAGTTCTTC. Amino acids: CASSPRSYAVEQFF.

This clonotype was seen only a few times. The chain joins TRBV9 to TRBJ2-3; D is unclear. Deletions cut 0 bases from V and 0 bases from J, with 5 bases between. Germline CDR1 SGDLS, CDR2 YYNGEE. The CDR3 is 14 residues long. The CDR3 DNA follows: TGTGCCAGCAGCGTAGTCCCTAGCACAGATACGCAGTATTTT. Amino acid sequence: CASSVVPSTDTQYF. Variable domain in full (rest from reference TRBV9 and TRBJ2-3): DSGVTQTPKHLITATGQRVTLRCSPRSGDLSVYWYQQSLDQGLQFLIQYYNGEERAKGNILERFSAQQFPDLHSELNLSSLELGDSALYFCASSVVPSTDTQYFGPGTRLTVL.

This clonotype was seen at least ten times. The J gene is TRBJ2-3, the V gene TRBV20-1; 12 bases match TRBD1. There are 15 residues in the CDR3. Germline CDR1 and CDR2: DFQATT and SNEGSKA (reference sequence). V trimming: 3 bases; J trimming: 4 bases; junction bases outside the gene matches: 5. The CDR3 coding sequence is TGCAGTGCTAGCCCCTGGGACAGGGGGCCAGATACGCAGTATTTT. Its translation: CSASPWDRGPDTQYF.

In this sample, this clonotype turned up a few times. The chain recombines TRBV5-1 with TRBJ2-3; D call uncertain. CDR1 SGHRS and CDR2 YFSETQ come from the germline V gene. Trimming cost V 4 bases and J 9 bases, with 15 bases left between them. The length of the CDR3 is 13 residues. The CDR3 here is CASSIDPSRTQYF. As DNA, the CDR3 is TGCGCCAGCAGCATCGACCCATCCCGGACGCAGTATTTT.

This chain connects TRBV6-5 to TRBJ2-7, with 10 bases lining up with TRBD1. The germline V gene encodes CDR1 MNHEY and CDR2 SVGAGI. After removal of 5 bases from V and 9 bases from J, the junction contained 4 bases not matched to a gene. The CDR3 covers 12 residues. CDR3: CASSTRTGGQYF. In DNA, the CDR3 is TGTGCCAGCAGTACAAGGACAGGGGGGCAGTACTTC.

This clonotype was recorded many times. V usage is TRBV5-1 and J usage is TRBJ2-3; unclear D gene. Trimming left V 5 bases short and J 1 base short, with 8 bases between. Germline V CDR1 and CDR2: SGHRS, YFSETQ. The CDR3 totals 13 residues. The CDR3 reads CASRFGGTDTQYF. The CDR3, as DNA: TGCGCCAGCAGATTTGGCGGCACAGATACGCAGTATTTT.

This clonotype was recorded many times. J is TRBJ2-4 and V is TRBV12-3 or TRBV12-4; unclear D gene. V lost 5 bases and J 0 bases, leaving 14 bases between the germline ends. CDR3 length equals 16 residues. The CDR3 sequence: CASSPPRTLAKNIQYF. The CDR3 region has the DNA TGTGCCAGCAGTCCGCCGCGGACCCTAGCCAAAAACATTCAGTACTTC.

This clonotype was detected only a few times. The V gene is TRBV9, the J gene TRBJ2-3; 12 nucleotides agree with TRBD2. Germline lookup yields CDR1 SGDLS and CDR2 YYNGEE. CDR3 length: 17 amino acids. With V trimmed by 2 bases and J by 6 bases, 10 bases remained unmatched. CDR3 sequence reads: CASSVTPLAGGRDTQYF. In DNA, the CDR3 is TGTGCCAGCAGCGTGACCCCCCTAGCGGGGGGGCGTGATACGCAGTATTTT. Full variable domain (missing parts from reference TRBV9 and TRBJ2-3): DSGVTQTPKHLITATGQRVTLRCSPRSGDLSVYWYQQSLDQGLQFLIQYYNGEERAKGNILERFSAQQFPDLHSELNLSSLELGDSALYFCASSVTPLAGGRDTQYFGPGTRLTVL.

This sequence joins TRBV5-1 and TRBJ2-7; no definite D call. This CDR3 is 14 amino acids long. Trimming removed 4 bases from V and 0 bases from J, with 11 bases in between. Germline V gives CDR1 SGHRS, CDR2 YFSETQ. DNA for the CDR3: TGCGCCAGCAGCCTGACGGGTTTCTCCTACGAGCAGTACTTC. Translation gives CASSLTGFSYEQYF.

This clonotype was counted at least ten times. The chain combines TRBV20-1 with TRBJ2-2, with D perhaps being TRBD1 or TRBD2 (6 bases each). Germline CDR1 reads DFQATT; CDR2 reads SNEGSKA (reference sequence). The CDR3 is made up of 16 amino acids. Trimming left V 0 bases short and J 6 bases short, with 17 bases between. The CDR3 reads CSARDVERGESGELFF. CDR3 DNA sequence: TGCAGTGCTAGAGATGTGGAGAGGGGGGAATCCGGGGAGCTGTTTTTT.

The sample holds many counts of this clonotype. The V and J genes are TRBV6-1 and TRBJ1-6, with D unresolved. CDR3 length: 13 residues. V dropped 7 bases and J dropped 7 bases, with 11 bases sitting between them. Per germline, CDR1 MNHNS and CDR2 SASEGT. The DNA of the CDR3 is TGTGCCAGCATCCAGGTCATAAATTCACCCCTCCACTTT. Its translation: CASIQVINSPLHF.

This clonotype was detected many times. The chain links TRBV12-3 or TRBV12-4 to TRBJ1-2; 8 nucleotides agree with TRBD1. The CDR3 totals 14 residues. V was clipped by 7 bases and J by 8 bases; unmatched bases: 12. CDR3 in DNA: TGTGCCAGCACCCGTGGACAGGGTTTAGGAGGCTACACCTTC. Protein product: CASTRGQGLGGYTF.

The chain uses TRBV14 and TRBJ2-3, with D possibly matching TRBD1 (5 bases). The CDR3 spans 14 residues. V dropped 4 bases and J dropped 5 bases, with 13 bases sitting between them. Germline-derived CDR1 and CDR2 are SGHDN and FVKESK. CDR3 DNA sequence: TGTGCCAGCAGCCTCCTAGGCAGGGAAGATACGCAGTATTTT. This encodes CASSLLGREDTQYF.

This clonotype appeared many times. The chain uses TRBV5-6 and TRBJ2-1; TRBD2 matches 11 bases. The CDR3 covers 16 residues. The V gene's germline CDR1 is SGHDT and CDR2 YYEEEE. Unmatched junction bases numbered 4, after V lost 2 bases and J lost 3 bases. CDR3 region: CASSFYTSGGYNEQFF. In nucleotides, the CDR3 is TGTGCCAGCAGCTTCTACACTAGCGGGGGCTACAATGAGCAGTTCTTC. Full variable domain (rest looked up from reference TRBV5-6 and TRBJ2-1): DAGVTQSPTHLIKTRGQQVTLRCSPKSGHDTVSWYQQALGQGPQFIFQYYEEEERQRGNFPDRFSGHQFPNYSSELNVNALLLGDSALYLCASSFYTSGGYNEQFFGPGTRLTVL.

This clonotype was seen ten or more times. V is TRBV20-1 and J is TRBJ2-6; D is ambiguous. The CDR3 extends over 15 amino acids. V shed 3 bases and J shed 0 bases, with 9 bases lying between them. CDR1 is DFQATT, CDR2 SNEGSKA, per germline (reference sequence). DNA of the CDR3: TGCAGTGCTAGGGGAATCGGCTCTGGGGCCAACGTCCTGACTTTC. Protein sequence: CSARGIGSGANVLTF.

This clonotype has ten or more counts. The genes are TRBV5-1 and TRBJ2-3; 11 positions agree with TRBD2. Germline V gene data show CDR1 as SGHRS and CDR2 as YFSETQ. CDR3 length: 14 residues. The J segment lost 2 bases and the V segment lost 5 bases, leaving 1 base of the junction unmatched. Here the CDR3 DNA reads TGCGCCAGCAGGACTAGCGGGACCACAGATACGCAGTATTTT. It specifies CASRTSGTTDTQYF.

This clonotype was observed a single time. This clone may be a read error of a much larger clone one base away. The chain is built from TRBV28 and TRBJ2-7; TRBD2 aligns across 12 bases. J was trimmed by 10 bases and V by 3 bases; bases with no gene match: 7. CDR3 length equals 14 residues. Germline V lookup: CDR1 MDHEN, CDR2 SYDVKM. CDR3: CASSFRLAGEDQYF. CDR3 DNA sequence: TGTGCCAGCAGTTTTCGACTAGCGGGGGAAGATCAGTACTTC.

This clonotype was counted many times. The chain is built from TRBV29-1 and TRBJ1-1; D is possibly TRBD1 (5 bases). V was clipped by 5 bases and J by 4 bases, with 14 bases between them. The germline CDR1 and CDR2 sequences are SQVTM and ANQGSEA. The length of the CDR3 is 13 residues. CDR3 in DNA: TGCAGCGTTACCAGTAACCAGGGCACTGAAGCTTTCTTT. Translation gives CSVTSNQGTEAFF. The whole variable domain, remainder taken from reference TRBV29-1 and TRBJ1-1, is SAVISQKPSRDICQRGTSLTIQCQVDSQVTMMFWYRQQPGQSLTLIATANQGSEATYESGFVIDKFPISRPNLTFSTLTVSNMSPEDSSIYLCSVTSNQGTEAFFGQGTRLTVV.

This clonotype was recorded at least ten times. This sequence joins TRBV20-1 and TRBJ2-5; D gene unclear. CDR3 size: 11 residues. Germline V gives CDR1 DFQATT, CDR2 SNEGSKA (reference sequence). V was cut by 2 bases and J by 2 bases, with 3 bases left in between. The CDR3 loop reads CSARSQETQYF. The CDR3 nucleotides are TGCAGTGCTAGATCTCAAGAGACCCAGTACTTC.

This clonotype was counted ten times or more. The V call is TRBV7-2, the J call TRBJ2-3; TRBD2 aligns across 7 bases. From germline, CDR1 is SGHTA and CDR2 FQGNSA. This CDR3 has 16 residues. The V gene end was trimmed by 2 bases and the J gene end by 2 bases; junction bases not matched to a gene: 7. The CDR3 reads CASSLSGTTSTDTQYF. CDR3 DNA: TGTGCCAGCAGCTTATCCGGGACTACTTCCACAGATACGCAGTATTTT. Full variable domain (rest looked up from reference TRBV7-2 and TRBJ2-3): GAGVSQSPSNKVTEKGKDVELRCDPISGHTALYWYRQSLGQGLEFLIYFQGNSAPDKSGLPSDRFSAERTGGSVSTLTIQRTQQEDSAVYLCASSLSGTTSTDTQYFGPGTRLTVL.

This clonotype occurred many times. Its ends do not fully match the called genes, so a read error is possible. CDR3 sequence: CASSSGTGTDTQYF. DNA for the CDR3: TGTGCCAGCAGTTCCGGGACAGGCACAGATACGCAGTATTTT. The chain combines TRBV5-1 with TRBJ2-3; 7 bases are shared with TRBD1. Germline lookup yields CDR1 SGHRS and CDR2 YFSETQ. There are 14 residues in the CDR3.

This clonotype was seen ten or more times. This sequence joins TRBV5-1 and TRBJ1-4; TRBD1 aligns across 8 bases. Per the germline V gene, CDR1 is SGHRS and CDR2 is YFSETQ. The CDR3 has 17 residues. The junction had 12 bases not matched to a gene; V was cut back by 0 bases and J by 8 bases. The CDR3 sequence is CASSLGGGTGPNEKLFF. CDR3 bases: TGCGCCAGCAGCTTGGGAGGCGGGACAGGTCCGAACGAAAAACTGTTTTTT. Based on the CDR3 plus reference TRBV5-1 and TRBJ1-4, the full variable domain is KAGVTQTPRYLIKTRGQQVTLSCSPISGHRSVSWYQQTPGQGLQFLFEYFSETQRNKGNFPGRFSGRQFSNSRSEMNVSTLELGDSALYLCASSLGGGTGPNEKLFFGSGTQLSVL.

This clonotype was counted ten times or more. This chain uses TRBV5-1 with TRBJ2-7, with a weak D call TRBD1 (5 bases). The germline V and J ends were trimmed by 0 bases and 5 bases, with 12 bases remaining between them. The CDR3 loop spans 14 amino acids. Germline V gene data show CDR1 as SGHRS and CDR2 as YFSETQ. CDR3 nucleotide sequence: TGCGCCAGCAGCTTGGATCCCAGGGCCAACGAGCAGTACTTC. Residues: CASSLDPRANEQYF.

This clonotype has ten or more counts. This chain links TRBV12-3 or TRBV12-4 with TRBJ1-2; 10 bases line up with TRBD1. The trim removed 6 bases at V and 4 bases at J, leaving 17 bases unmatched. The CDR3 sequence is 18 residues long. CDR3 residues: CASRARTGQGRGSYGYTF. The CDR3 DNA follows: TGTGCCAGCAGGGCTAGAACGGGACAGGGGAGAGGGAGCTATGGCTACACCTTC.

Many counts were recorded for this clonotype. The chain carries TRBV5-5 and TRBJ2-1, with D uncertain. The CDR3 runs to 17 residues. The germline V gene encodes CDR1 SGHKS and CDR2 YYEKEE (reference sequence). V lost 3 bases, J lost 4 bases, and 20 bases lay in between. The CDR3 reads CASSYVVSRTEYNEQFF. CDR3 DNA sequence: TGTGCCAGCAGCTACGTTGTGAGTCGGACGGAATACAATGAGCAGTTCTTC.

The sample holds many counts of this clonotype. The rearrangement joins TRBV5-1 to TRBJ2-3, with 7 bases aligning to TRBD2. Germline lookup yields CDR1 SGHRS and CDR2 YFSETQ. Trimming took 4 bases from V and 0 from J; bases not matched to a gene: 8. The CDR3 totals 16 residues. In DNA, the CDR3 is TGCGCCAGCAGCGAAAACCCGGGGGGTAGCACAGATACGCAGTATTTT. It encodes CASSENPGGSTDTQYF. Combining the CDR3 with reference TRBV5-1 and TRBJ2-3 gives the whole variable domain KAGVTQTPRYLIKTRGQQVTLSCSPISGHRSVSWYQQTPGQGLQFLFEYFSETQRNKGNFPGRFSGRQFSNSRSEMNVSTLELGDSALYLCASSENPGGSTDTQYFGPGTRLTVL.

This clonotype turned up a few times. V usage is TRBV5-1 and J usage is TRBJ2-1; 8 nucleotides match TRBD2. CDR1 and CDR2 (germline): SGHRS, YFSETQ. V lost 5 bases and J lost 2; bases outside the gene matches: 6. The CDR3 is made up of 15 amino acids. In DNA form, the CDR3 reads TGCGCCAGCAGAAAAGGCGGGGGGACCTACAATGAGCAGTTCTTC. Amino acid sequence: CASRKGGGTYNEQFF.

This clonotype was detected many times. This CDR3 reads CASSNQVGPSTDTQYF. The CDR3 DNA reads TGTGCCAGCAGCAACCAGGTTGGGCCTAGCACAGATACGCAGTATTTT. This chain joins TRBV7-2 and TRBJ2-3; no clear D. V was clipped by 5 bases and J by 0 bases, with 15 bases between them. CDR1 and CDR2 from the germline V gene are SGHTA and FQGNSA. The CDR3 is 16 amino acids.